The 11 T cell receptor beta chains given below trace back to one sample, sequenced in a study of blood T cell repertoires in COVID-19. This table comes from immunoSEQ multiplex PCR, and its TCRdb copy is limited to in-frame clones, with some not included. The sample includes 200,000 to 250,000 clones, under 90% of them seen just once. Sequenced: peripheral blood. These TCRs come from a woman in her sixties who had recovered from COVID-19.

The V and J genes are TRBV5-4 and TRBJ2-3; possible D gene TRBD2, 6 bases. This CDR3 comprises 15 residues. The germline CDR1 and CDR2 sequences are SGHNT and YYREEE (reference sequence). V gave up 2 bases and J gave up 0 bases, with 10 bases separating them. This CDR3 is CASSFGGRSTDTQYF. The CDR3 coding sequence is TGTGCCAGCAGCTTCGGGGGTCGTAGCACAGATACGCAGTATTTT.

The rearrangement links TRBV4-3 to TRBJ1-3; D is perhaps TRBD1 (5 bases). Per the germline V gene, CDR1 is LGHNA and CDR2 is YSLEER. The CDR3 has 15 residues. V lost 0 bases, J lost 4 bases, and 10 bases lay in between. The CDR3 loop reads CASSQDARVGNTIYF. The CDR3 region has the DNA TGCGCCAGCAGCCAAGATGCCAGGGTCGGAAACACCATATATTTT.

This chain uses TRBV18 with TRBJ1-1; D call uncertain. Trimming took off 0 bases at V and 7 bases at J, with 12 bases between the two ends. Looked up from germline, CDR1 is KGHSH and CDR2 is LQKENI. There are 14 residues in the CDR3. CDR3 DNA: TGTGCCAGCTCACCACCGGCGGCCGGAAATGAAGCTTTCTTT. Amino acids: CASSPPAAGNEAFF.

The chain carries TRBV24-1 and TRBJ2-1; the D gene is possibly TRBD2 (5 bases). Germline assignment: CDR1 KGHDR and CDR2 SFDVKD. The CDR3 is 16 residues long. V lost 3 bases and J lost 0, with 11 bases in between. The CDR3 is CATSDSGEGSYNEQFF. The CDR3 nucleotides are TGTGCCACCAGTGATAGTGGTGAGGGCTCCTACAATGAGCAGTTCTTC.

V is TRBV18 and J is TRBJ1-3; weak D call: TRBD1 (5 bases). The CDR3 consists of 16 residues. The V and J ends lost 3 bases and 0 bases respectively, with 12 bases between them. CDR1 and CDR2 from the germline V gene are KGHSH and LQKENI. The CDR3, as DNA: TGTGCCAGCTCACCGACCGCTGACAGCTCTGGAAACACCATATATTTT. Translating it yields CASSPTADSSGNTIYF.

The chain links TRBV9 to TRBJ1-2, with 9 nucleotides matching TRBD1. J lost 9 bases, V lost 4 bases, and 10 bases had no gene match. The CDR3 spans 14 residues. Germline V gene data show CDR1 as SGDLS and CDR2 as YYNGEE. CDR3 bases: TGTGCCAGCAGCCCCGGACAGGGGCCAAATAGCTACACCTTC. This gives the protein CASSPGQGPNSYTF.

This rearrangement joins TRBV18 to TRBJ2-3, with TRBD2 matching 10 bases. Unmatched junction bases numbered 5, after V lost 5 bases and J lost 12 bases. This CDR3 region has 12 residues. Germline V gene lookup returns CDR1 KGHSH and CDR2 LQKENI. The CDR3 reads CASSTLAGDQYF. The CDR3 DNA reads TGTGCCAGCTCAACCCTAGCGGGGGATCAGTATTTT.

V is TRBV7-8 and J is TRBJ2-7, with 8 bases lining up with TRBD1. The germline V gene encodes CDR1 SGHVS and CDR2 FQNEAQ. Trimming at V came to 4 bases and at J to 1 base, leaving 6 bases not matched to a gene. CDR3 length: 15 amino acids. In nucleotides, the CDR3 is TGTGCCAGCAGCTCGACTTGGGACAGGTCCTACGAGCAGTACTTC. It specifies CASSSTWDRSYEQYF.

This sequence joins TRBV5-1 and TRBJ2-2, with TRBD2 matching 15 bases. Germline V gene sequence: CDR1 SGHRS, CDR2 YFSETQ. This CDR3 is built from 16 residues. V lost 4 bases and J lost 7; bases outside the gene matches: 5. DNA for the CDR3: TGCGCCAGCAGCATCGGGACTAGCGGGGGGAACGGGGAGCTGTTTTTT. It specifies CASSIGTSGGNGELFF. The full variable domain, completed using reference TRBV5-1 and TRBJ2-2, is KAGVTQTPRYLIKTRGQQVTLSCSPISGHRSVSWYQQTPGQGLQFLFEYFSETQRNKGNFPGRFSGRQFSNSRSEMNVSTLELGDSALYLCASSIGTSGGNGELFFGEGSRLTVL.

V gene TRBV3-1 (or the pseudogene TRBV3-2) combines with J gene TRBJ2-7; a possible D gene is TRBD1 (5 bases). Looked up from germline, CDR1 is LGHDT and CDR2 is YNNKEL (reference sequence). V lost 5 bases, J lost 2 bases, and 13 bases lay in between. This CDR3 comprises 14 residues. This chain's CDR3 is CASSTTLTAYEQYF. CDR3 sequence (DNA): TGTGCCAGCAGCACGACTTTGACAGCCTACGAGCAGTACTTC.

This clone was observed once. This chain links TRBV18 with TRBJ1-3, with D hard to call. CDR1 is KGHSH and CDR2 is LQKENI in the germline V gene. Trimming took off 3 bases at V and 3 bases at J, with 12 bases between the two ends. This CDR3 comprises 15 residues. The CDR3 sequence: CASSPFTDFGNTIYF. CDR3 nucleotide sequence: TGTGCCAGCTCACCCTTTACGGACTTTGGAAACACCATATATTTT.